Listed below are T cell receptor beta chains from one sample, sequenced in a study of regulatory T cells in long-lasting Graves disease. A single record per CDR3 protein comes from TCRdb applying MiXCR to the multiplex PCR reads. The table shows about 400,000 distinct CDR3 sequences, with about 15% occurring only once. These data also formed part of another study, on T cells in Graves' hyperthyroidism and ophthalmopathy.

Here the sequenced sample was peripheral blood mononuclear cells (PBMCs), taken at new diagnosis, from a patient treated with antithyroid drugs. These receptors were taken from a woman aged 35 to 49 with Graves disease. The CDR3 runs from the conserved cysteine through the conserved F or W. A D gene is named only where the DNA matches it firmly. Rows give clone size only sometimes, using once, few, many, or a class for an expanded clone.

cdr3_nt cdr3_aa clone_size j_call d_call v_call
TGCGCCAGCAGCCCGAGGGGGGGCAGCGGCACGTGGGCTTTCTTT CASSPRGGSGTWAFF few TRBJ1-1 NA TRBV5-1
TGTGCCAGCAGCCGAGGGCAGGGGATGGTCTACGAGCAGTACTTC CASSRGQGMVYEQYF NA TRBJ2-7 NA TRBV6-1
TGTGCCAGCAGTCCCCGACCGGTCATGAACACTGAAGCTTTCTTT CASSPRPVMNTEAFF many TRBJ1-1 NA TRBV12-3/TRBV12-4
TGTGCCAGCTCCCCAGGGGCAGACTATGGCTACACCTTC CASSPGADYGYTF many TRBJ1-2 NA TRBV2
TGTGCCAGCAGCCTTCCGGGACAGGGGGCCAACTATGGCTACACCTTC CASSLPGQGANYGYTF NA TRBJ1-2 TRBD1 TRBV3-1
TGTGCCAGTAGTAAAACGACAGGACCTATAAGGTACTATGGCTACACCTTC CASSKTTGPIRYYGYTF few TRBJ1-2 NA TRBV19
TGTGCCAGTAGCCTCGGGGCCGCCGGGGAGCTGTTTTTT CASSLGAAGELFF many TRBJ2-2 NA TRBV19
TGTGCCAGCAGTCCCAGCCGGGGCGGGAGCAGGAATGAGCAGTTCTTC CASSPSRGGSRNEQFF NA TRBJ2-1 TRBD2 TRBV11-3
TGTGCCAGCAGTTTAGCGAGACAGGCCCACTATGGCTACACCTTC CASSLARQAHYGYTF NA TRBJ1-2 NA TRBV12-3/TRBV12-4
TGTGCCAGCAGCTCCGCCGGGACAGTTGATGGCTACACCTTC CASSSAGTVDGYTF few TRBJ1-2 TRBD1 TRBV6-1
TGTGCTAGTGGTTTCGGGACCGGTGACTGGGGCTACAATGAGCAGTTCTTC CASGFGTGDWGYNEQFF few TRBJ2-1 NA TRBV12-5
TGTGCCAGCAGCTTAGGTACAAAAGTCTACGAGCAGTACTTC CASSLGTKVYEQYF many TRBJ2-7 NA TRBV7-2
TGTGCCAGCAGTTTAGGGACAGGGGCGAAGGATGAGCAGTTCTTC CASSLGTGAKDEQFF many TRBJ2-1 TRBD1 TRBV12-3/TRBV12-4
TGTGCCAGCAGATCCTTCAGGGGGGACTATGGCTACACCTTC CASRSFRGDYGYTF many TRBJ1-2 TRBD1 TRBV27
TGCGCCAGCAGCTTGGAGCCAGGGCCTAACGTATATGGCTACACCTTC CASSLEPGPNVYGYTF NA TRBJ1-2 NA TRBV5-1
TGTGCCAGTAGTATTTGGCGGGACTCCTACAATGAGCAGTTCTTC CASSIWRDSYNEQFF NA TRBJ2-1 NA TRBV19
TGCAGCGCTGGGCCGGGGGCTGGGTCCTACGAGCAGTACTTC CSAGPGAGSYEQYF NA TRBJ2-7 NA TRBV29-1
TGTGCCATCAGTGAGTTGAGCACGGCGAACTATGGCTACACCTTC CAISELSTANYGYTF few TRBJ1-2 NA TRBV10-3
TGTGCCAGTAGTATACGCCCAATCGACAGGACGGGGCAAGAGACCCAGTACTTC CASSIRPIDRTGQETQYF many TRBJ2-5 NA TRBV19
TGTGCCAGCAGCTTAGAATTTGGCTATGGCTACACCTTC CASSLEFGYGYTF NA TRBJ1-2 NA TRBV7-9
TGTGCCAGCAGCTATGACTCGTACAATGAGCAGTTCTTC CASSYDSYNEQFF many TRBJ2-1 NA TRBV7-6
TGTGCCAGTAGTATCACAGGGGGTGCAAACTATGGCTACACCTTC CASSITGGANYGYTF many TRBJ1-2 TRBD1 TRBV19
TGTGCCAGCAGCCCATCCCTAGCGGGAGGGCCCACAGATACGCAGTATTTT CASSPSLAGGPTDTQYF NA TRBJ2-3 TRBD2 TRBV7-3
TGTGCCAGCAGTGAAAGGGACCAACCGGGGGAGCTGTTTTTT CASSERDQPGELFF many TRBJ2-2 NA TRBV6-1
TGTGCCAGCAGTTTGGCGGGGGCCCGGGATACGCAGTATTTT CASSLAGARDTQYF NA TRBJ2-3 NA TRBV28
TGTGCCAGCAGTAGGGGAAGGGAAAACATTCAGTACTTC CASSRGRENIQYF NA TRBJ2-4 NA TRBV6-2/TRBV6-3
TGTGCCAGCAGGTTGTGGAGGGCTTCAGATACGCAGTATTTT CASRLWRASDTQYF few TRBJ2-3 NA TRBV7-9
TGTGCCAGCAGTACTGAGGGGAGAAATGAGCAGTTCTTC CASSTEGRNEQFF many TRBJ2-1 NA TRBV12-3/TRBV12-4
TGTGCCAGCAGTTTCAATCCCGGGACTAGCAGGACCTACGAGCAGTACTTC CASSFNPGTSRTYEQYF many TRBJ2-7 TRBD2 TRBV28
TGTGCCAGCAGCCCGGGACAGACCATCTCTGAAGCTTTCTTT CASSPGQTISEAFF many TRBJ1-1 TRBD1 TRBV28
TGTGCCAGCAGCTACTTCCCTCCCCCTTATAGCAATCAGCCCCAGCATTTT CASSYFPPPYSNQPQHF NA TRBJ1-5 NA TRBV11-2
TGTGCCAGCAGTTCCGGGACAAAGTCGGCCGGGGAGCTGTTTTTT CASSSGTKSAGELFF NA TRBJ2-2 NA TRBV27
TGTGCCAGCAGTTCCCCTGTAATTAGCGTTAGCTCCTACAATGAGCAGTTCTTC CASSSPVISVSSYNEQFF many TRBJ2-1 NA TRBV28
TGTGCCAGCAGCTTTCAGACCGAGGGGAACAATGAGCAGTTCTTC CASSFQTEGNNEQFF few TRBJ2-1 NA TRBV7-9
TGTGCCAGCAGCTGGGACGGAGGCTCCTATAATTCACCCCTCCACTTT CASSWDGGSYNSPLHF NA TRBJ1-6 NA TRBV5-6
TGTGCCAGCAGGTCGGGCGGGCTCTCCTACGAGCAGTACTTC CASRSGGLSYEQYF NA TRBJ2-7 NA TRBV28
TGTGCCAGCAGTTTAACAGGACCGATCCAGGACGTGAACACCATATATTTT CASSLTGPIQDVNTIYF few TRBJ1-3 NA TRBV27
TGTGCCAGCAGTGAAGGGGTGAGAAACACCGGGGAGCTGTTTTTT CASSEGVRNTGELFF many TRBJ2-2 NA TRBV2
TGTGCCAGCAGTGAGACTAGCGGGAGGCTGAGTGAGCAGTTCTTC CASSETSGRLSEQFF many TRBJ2-1 TRBD2 TRBV2
TGTGCCAGCAGCTTACCACCCTTAGTGCTATGGAACGGGGAGCTGTTTTTT CASSLPPLVLWNGELFF many TRBJ2-2 NA TRBV11-2
TGTGCCAGCAGTTTACCTTCCGTATGGGACGGATCTAATGAAAAACTGTTTTTT CASSLPSVWDGSNEKLFF many TRBJ1-4 NA TRBV28
TGCGCCAGCAGCCTCATGGACAGGGGGGAGACAGATACGCAGTATTTT CASSLMDRGETDTQYF many TRBJ2-3 TRBD1 TRBV5-1
TGCAGCGTTGCCGCAGGGACTACTCAAGAGACCCAGTACTTC CSVAAGTTQETQYF many TRBJ2-5 TRBD2 TRBV29-1
TGTGCCAGCAGTTTCGAAATTGGCCAGCCCCAGCATTTT CASSFEIGQPQHF many TRBJ1-5 NA TRBV27
TGTGCCAGCACTCCGGGACTAGACACAGATACGCAGTATTTT CASTPGLDTDTQYF NA TRBJ2-3 TRBD2 TRBV12-3/TRBV12-4
TGTGCCAGCAGTTTAGGTGGGGGGGTGACCAAAAACATTCAGTACTTC CASSLGGGVTKNIQYF many TRBJ2-4 TRBD2 TRBV28
TGTGCCAGCAGTAAAACTAGCGGGAGGGCCATCTGGAGCTCCTACAATGAGCAGTTCTTC CASSKTSGRAIWSSYNEQFF many TRBJ2-1 TRBD2 TRBV27
TGTGCCAGCTTTACTAGCGGAGATTACAATGAGCAGTTCTTC CASFTSGDYNEQFF NA TRBJ2-1 TRBD2 TRBV7-2
TGTGCCAGCAGCCGCGGCAACCAGGCGGGAGCCTACGAGCAGTACTTC CASSRGNQAGAYEQYF few TRBJ2-7 NA TRBV3-2
TGTGCCAGCAGCCACGGGGAAGGATACGAGCAGTACTTC CASSHGEGYEQYF NA TRBJ2-7 NA TRBV7-6
TGTGCCAGCAGCGCCACCGGGACAGGGAAAAGGGGGGAGCTGTTTTTT CASSATGTGKRGELFF few TRBJ2-2 TRBD1 TRBV7-6
TGTGCCACCAGTGATTTCCGGGCCGGGGAGCTGTTTTTT CATSDFRAGELFF NA TRBJ2-2 NA TRBV24-1
TGCAGTGCTAGGGAACTAGCGGGAGGAAAGCAGTACTTC CSARELAGGKQYF NA TRBJ2-7 TRBD2 TRBV20-1
TGTGCCTGGACCAGACAGTCTGGGGCCAACGTCCTGACTTTC CAWTRQSGANVLTF few TRBJ2-6 NA TRBV30